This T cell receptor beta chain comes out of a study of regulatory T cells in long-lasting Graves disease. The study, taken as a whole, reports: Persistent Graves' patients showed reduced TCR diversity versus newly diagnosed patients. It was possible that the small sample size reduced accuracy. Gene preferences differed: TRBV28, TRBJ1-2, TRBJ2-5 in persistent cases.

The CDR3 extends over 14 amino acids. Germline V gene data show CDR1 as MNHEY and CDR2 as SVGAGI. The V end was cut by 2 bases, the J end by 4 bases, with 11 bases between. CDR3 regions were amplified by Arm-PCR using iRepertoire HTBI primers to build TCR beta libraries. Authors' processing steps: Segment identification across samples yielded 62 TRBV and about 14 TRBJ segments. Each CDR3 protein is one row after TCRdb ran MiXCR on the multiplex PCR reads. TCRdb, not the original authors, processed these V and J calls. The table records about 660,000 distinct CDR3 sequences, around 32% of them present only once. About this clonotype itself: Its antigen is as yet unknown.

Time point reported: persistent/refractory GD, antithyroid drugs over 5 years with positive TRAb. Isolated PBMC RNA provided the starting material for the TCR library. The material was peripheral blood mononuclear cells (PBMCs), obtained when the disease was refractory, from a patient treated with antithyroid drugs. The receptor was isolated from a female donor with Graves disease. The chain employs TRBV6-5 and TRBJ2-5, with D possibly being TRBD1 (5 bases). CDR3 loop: CASSYGHSGETQYF. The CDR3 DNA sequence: TGTGCCAGCAGTTACGGACATTCGGGAGAGACCCAGTACTTC.